The present TCR beta chain was sequenced within a study of T cells in localized non-small cell lung cancer. As to this clone: Its target is not known.

CDR1 is SNHLY and CDR2 is FYNNEI in the germline V gene. V lost 6 bases, J lost 4 bases, and 15 bases lay in between. The CDR3 contains 14 residues. Points from the study as a whole: Investigators sequenced only a single tumor region, leaving heterogeneity possible. There was an association of higher blood T cell density with longer overall survival. Adjacent lung exhibited a median of about 50 among the 100 most abundant tumor clones.

Sequencing was performed with immunoSEQ multiplex PCR; in TCRdb, only in-frame clones are kept and a portion is missing. The sample yields about 82,000 clones, 80% seen once. The rearrangement joins TRBV2 to TRBJ1-1; TRBD1 might be the D (5 bases). This clonotype was sampled from a man aged 40 to 70 with stage II squamous cell lung carcinoma. Sequenced material: PBMCs, taken before any cancer treatment. DNA for the CDR3: TGTGCCAGCAGGTCTCAGGGCGGCGGCACTGAAGCTTTCTTT. This encodes CASRSQGGGTEAFF. The full variable domain, its missing parts supplied by reference TRBV2 and TRBJ1-1, is EPEVTQTPSHQVTQMGQEVILRCVPISNHLYFYWYRQILGQKVEFLVSFYNNEISEKSEIFDDQFSVERPDGSNFTLKIRSTKLEDSAMYFCASRSQGGGTEAFFGQGTRLTVV.